Reported below is one T cell receptor beta chain. The sample comes from a study of blood T cell repertoires in COVID-19. Whole-study context: Some COVID-19 samples were acute and others convalescent; all came from the United States, Italy and Spain.

The method was immunoSEQ multiplex PCR; TCRdb's version includes in-frame clones alone and lacks a portion of them. The sample has about 190,000 clones; 84% are singletons. Recruitment covered about two dozen US areas and drew participants whose ages spanned about 18 to 100 years. Resolution of symptoms, clearance, or two negative PCRs was present in recovered Cohort 3 donors. The sample taken for sequencing was PBMCs or T cells enriched from blood (not recorded which). This TCR came from a woman in her 30s who had recovered from COVID-19.

The CDR3 DNA follows: TGCGCCAGCAGCCCCCCGACTAGCGGGAGCCCCTACAATGAGCAGTTCTTC. Translation: CASSPPTSGSPYNEQFF. The genes are TRBV23-1 and TRBJ2-1; TRBD2 agrees at 12 bases. TRBV23-1 is flagged as an ORF with uncertain function. The CDR3 is 17 amino acids. J lost 2 bases, V lost 6 bases, and 8 bases had no gene match.